This T cell receptor beta chain was profiled in a study of shared clonotypes between healthy human individuals. V lost 3 bases, J lost 14 bases, and 10 bases lay in between. The CDR3 has 11 amino acids. Germline V gene lookup returns CDR1 SNHLY and CDR2 FYNNEI. Sequencing used immunoSEQ multiplex PCR; TCRdb keeps in-frame clones, though not all of them. The data show 2.3 million or so clones, roughly 93% seen once. The CD4+ fraction was divided into a CD45RA+ naive subset and a CD45RA-negative memory subset. The receptor was isolated from a young man in good health. Some clones in this sample may be carry-over from other donors' samples. The specimen was naive CD4+ T cells from PBMCs. Subset meaning: CD45RA+ positively selected. The chain combines TRBV2 with TRBJ2-2; D gene ambiguous. CDR3 bases: TGTGCCAGCAGTGATTGGACGTATCTGTTTTTT. Protein sequence: CASSDWTYLFF.